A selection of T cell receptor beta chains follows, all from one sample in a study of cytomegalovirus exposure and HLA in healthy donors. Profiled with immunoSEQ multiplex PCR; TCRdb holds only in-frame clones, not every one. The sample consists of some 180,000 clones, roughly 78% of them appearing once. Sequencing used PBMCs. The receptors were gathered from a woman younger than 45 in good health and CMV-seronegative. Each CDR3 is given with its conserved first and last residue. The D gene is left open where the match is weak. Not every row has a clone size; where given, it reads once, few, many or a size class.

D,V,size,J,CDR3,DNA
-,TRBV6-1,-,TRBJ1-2,CASSEEWGFGYTF,TGTGCCAGCAGTGAAGAGTGGGGCTTTGGCTACACCTTC
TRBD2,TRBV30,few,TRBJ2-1,CAWSAHLITGTSLNEQFF,TGTGCCTGGAGTGCCCACCTTATTACCGGGACTAGCCTAAATGAGCAGTTCTTC
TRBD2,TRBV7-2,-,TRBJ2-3,CGTGTSGGLSQYF,TGCGGTACCGGGACTAGCGGGGGGCTTTCGCAGTATTTT
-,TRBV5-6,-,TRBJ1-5,CASSLGDQPQHF,TGTGCCAGCAGCTTGGGAGATCAGCCCCAGCATTTT
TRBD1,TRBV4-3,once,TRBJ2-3,CASSLITGGPRDTQYF,TGCGCCAGCAGCCTAATTACAGGGGGGCCTCGCGATACGCAGTATTTT
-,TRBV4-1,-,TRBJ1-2,CASSQLWRGSYGYTF,TGCGCCAGCAGCCAATTATGGCGGGGATCATATGGCTACACCTTC
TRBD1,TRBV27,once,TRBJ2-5,CASSFLRTGVLETQYF,TGTGCCAGCAGTTTCTTGCGGACAGGGGTATTGGAGACCCAGTACTTC
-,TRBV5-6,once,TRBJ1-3,CASSLFGGSLSGNTIYF,TGTGCCAGCAGCTTATTCGGAGGGAGCCTCTCTGGAAACACCATATATTTT
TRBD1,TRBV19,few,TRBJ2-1,CASNQGAEYVEQFF,TGTGCCAGTAATCAGGGGGCGGAATATGTTGAGCAGTTCTTC
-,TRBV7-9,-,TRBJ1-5,CASSLEGTYSTQHF,TGTGCCAGCAGCTTAGAGGGGACTTATTCGACCCAGCATTTT
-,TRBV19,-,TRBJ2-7,CASSLLLSPPTEQYF,TGTGCCAGTAGTCTACTTCTCTCCCCCCCCACTGAGCAGTACTTC
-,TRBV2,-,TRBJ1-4,CASIAQVFEKLFF,TGTGCCAGCATAGCACAGGTTTTCGAAAAACTGTTTTTT
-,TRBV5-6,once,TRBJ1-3,CASSLRGSGNTIYF,TGTGCCAGCAGCCTACGGGGCTCTGGAAACACCATATATTTT
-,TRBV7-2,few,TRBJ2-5,CASSPYQETQYF,TGTGCCAGCAGCCCGTACCAAGAGACCCAGTACTTC
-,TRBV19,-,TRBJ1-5,CASSIADSLGQPQHF,TGTGCCAGTAGTATCGCGGACAGCCTAGGGCAGCCCCAGCATTTT
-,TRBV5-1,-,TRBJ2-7,CASRSTNYEQYF,TGCGCCAGCCGCAGTACCAATTACGAGCAGTACTTC
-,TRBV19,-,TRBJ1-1,CASSIFLSSGQHRGTEAFF,TGTGCCAGTAGTATCTTTCTTAGCTCCGGACAACACAGAGGCACTGAAGCTTTCTTT
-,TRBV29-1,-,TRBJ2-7,CSVEDRITFGTYEQYF,TGCAGCGTTGAAGATCGGATTACGTTCGGGACATACGAGCAGTACTTC
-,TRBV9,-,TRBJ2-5,CASSLQLSETQYF,TGTGCCAGCAGCCTCCAACTATCAGAGACCCAGTACTTC
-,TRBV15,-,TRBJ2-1,CATSLTASSYNEQFF,TGTGCCACCAGTCTGACAGCGAGCTCCTACAATGAGCAGTTCTTC
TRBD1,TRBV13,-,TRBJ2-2,CASSLGDRGPAGELFF,TGTGCCAGCAGCCTAGGGGACAGGGGGCCTGCCGGGGAGCTGTTTTTT
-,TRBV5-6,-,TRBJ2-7,CASRPLGFEGTYEQYF,TGTGCCAGCAGGCCATTGGGGTTCGAGGGCACCTACGAGCAGTACTTC
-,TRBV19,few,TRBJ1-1,CASSIWAEYTEAFF,TGTGCCAGTAGTATATGGGCAGAATACACTGAAGCTTTCTTT
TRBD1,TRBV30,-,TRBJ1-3,CAWGQGSSGNTIYF,TGTGCCTGGGGACAGGGTTCCTCTGGAAACACCATATATTTT
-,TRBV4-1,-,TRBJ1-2,CASSQDPGTPYGYTF,TGCGCCAGCAGCCAAGACCCCGGGACACCCTATGGCTACACCTTC
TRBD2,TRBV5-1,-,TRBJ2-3,CASSIGLAGGGTDTQYF,TGCGCCAGCAGCATCGGACTAGCGGGGGGAGGCACAGATACGCAGTATTTT
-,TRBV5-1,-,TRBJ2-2,CASSPNRVEGELFF,TGCGCCAGCAGCCCGAACAGGGTTGAGGGGGAGCTGTTTTTT
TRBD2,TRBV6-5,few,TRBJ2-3,CASMDGGGANTQYF,TGTGCCAGCATGGATGGCGGGGGGGCAAATACGCAGTATTTT
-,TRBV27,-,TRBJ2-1,CASSSPPGAYNEQFF,TGTGCCAGCAGTTCGCCCCCGGGAGCCTACAATGAGCAGTTCTTC
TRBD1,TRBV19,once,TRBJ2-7,CASSAITGGSSYEQYF,TGTGCCAGTAGCGCCATTACAGGGGGGAGCTCCTACGAGCAGTACTTC
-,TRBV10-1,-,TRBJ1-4,CASSELGGEEEKLFF,TGCGCCAGCAGTGAGTTAGGGGGTGAAGAAGAAAAACTGTTTTTT
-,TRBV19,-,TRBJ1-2,CASSMMGLGTYGYTF,TGTGCCAGTAGTATGATGGGGTTGGGGACTTATGGCTACACCTTC
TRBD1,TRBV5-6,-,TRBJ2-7,CASSPMTGSAYEQYF,TGTGCCAGCAGCCCGATGACAGGGAGCGCCTACGAGCAGTACTTC
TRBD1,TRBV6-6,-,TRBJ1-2,CASSYSGQGAGGYTF,TGTGCCAGCAGTTATTCTGGACAGGGGGCTGGTGGCTACACCTTC
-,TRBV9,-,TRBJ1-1,CASSVAAGLNTEAFF,TGTGCCAGCAGCGTAGCTGCAGGCCTGAACACTGAAGCTTTCTTT
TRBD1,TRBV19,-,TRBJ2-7,CASSIAPRQGVEQYF,TGTGCCAGTAGTATAGCCCCTCGACAGGGCGTCGAGCAGTACTTC
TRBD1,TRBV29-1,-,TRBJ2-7,CSATGGYEQYF,TGCAGCGCGACAGGGGGGTACGAGCAGTACTTC
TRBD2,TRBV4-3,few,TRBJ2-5,CASSQGLAGRETQYF,TGCGCCAGCAGCCAAGGGCTAGCGGGGCGAGAGACCCAGTACTTC
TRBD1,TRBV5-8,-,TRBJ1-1,CASSRRRTGPHGGGTEAFF,TGTGCCAGCAGCCGCCGAAGGACAGGTCCTCACGGTGGGGGCACTGAAGCTTTCTTT
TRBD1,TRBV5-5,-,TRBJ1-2,CASSRGQGSSKGYTF,TGTGCCAGCAGCAGGGGACAGGGGTCAAGTAAGGGCTACACCTTC
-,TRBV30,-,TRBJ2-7,CAWSGQVAYEQYF,TGTGCCTGGAGTGGACAGGTCGCCTACGAGCAGTACTTC
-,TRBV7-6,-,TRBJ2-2,CASSTGSLGGELFF,TGTGCCAGCAGCACCGGGTCACTGGGCGGGGAGCTGTTTTTT
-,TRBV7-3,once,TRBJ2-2,CASSPTGTGELFF,TGTGCCAGCAGCCCCACGGGGACCGGGGAGCTGTTTTTT
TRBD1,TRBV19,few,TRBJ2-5,CASSMGRGPQETQYF,TGTGCCAGTAGTATGGGTAGGGGGCCCCAAGAGACCCAGTACTTC